Below are 16 T cell receptor beta chains sequenced from a single sample in a study of spatial heterogeneity in lung cancer. MiXCR, run by TCRdb on the 5' RACE reads, gives a single entry per CDR3 protein. The table has under 20,000 distinct CDR3 sequences, approximately 11% seen once. Indicated time point: blood at routine non-recurrence follow-up after resection. The material was PBMCs, obtained at follow-up. The receptors here all came from a female donor with early-stage non-small cell lung cancer.

In its sample, this clonotype was seen many times. The chain recombines TRBV10-3 with TRBJ1-4; TRBD1 might be the D (5 bases). This CDR3 is built from 14 residues. Trimming took off 2 bases at V and 5 bases at J, with 9 bases between the two ends. Germline loops: CDR1 ENHRY, CDR2 SYGVKD. The CDR3: CAISEGHRNEKLFF. As DNA, the CDR3 is TGTGCCATCAGTGAGGGACACCGAAATGAAAAACTGTTTTTT.

This clonotype was recorded at least ten times. V and J are TRBV7-9 and TRBJ1-3; D is unresolved. Deletions cut 0 bases from V and 4 bases from J, with 4 bases between. Germline CDR1 and CDR2: SEHNR and FQNEAQ (reference sequence). There are 13 residues in the CDR3. The CDR3 region has the DNA TGTGCCAGCAGCTTAGCGGTCGGAAACACCATATATTTT. Translating gives CASSLAVGNTIYF.

This clonotype was seen many times. The chain has TRBV27 and TRBJ2-6, with 7 bases that match TRBD1. Germline V gives CDR1 MNHEY, CDR2 SMNVEV (reference sequence). The trim removed 5 bases at V and 0 bases at J, leaving 7 bases unmatched. The CDR3 is made up of 17 amino acids. CDR3 residues: CASSRQGVISGANVLTF. The CDR3 bases are TGTGCCAGCAGTCGACAGGGTGTCATCTCTGGGGCCAACGTCCTGACTTTC.

There are many counts of this clonotype. The V gene is TRBV7-2, the J gene TRBJ1-4, with 9 nucleotides matching TRBD1. J was trimmed by 7 bases and V by 6 bases; bases with no gene match: 6. CDR3 length: 14 amino acids. CDR1 is SGHTA, CDR2 FQGNSA, per germline. CDR3: CASSLTGGREKLFF. CDR3 in DNA: TGTGCCAGCAGTCTGACAGGGGGACGTGAAAAACTGTTTTTT.

Many counts were recorded for this clonotype. V usage is TRBV19 and J usage is TRBJ2-7, with 10 bases fitting TRBD2. CDR1 is LNHDA, CDR2 SQIVND, per germline (reference sequence). The CDR3 length is 14 residues. Trimming cost V 6 bases and J 0 bases; bases outside gene matches: 2. Written as DNA, the CDR3 is TGTGCCAGTAGGCCTAGCGGGAGCTCCTACGAGCAGTACTTC. Translated: CASRPSGSSYEQYF.

J is TRBJ2-5 and V is TRBV28; 8 nucleotides line up with TRBD2. V lost 6 bases to trimming and J lost 7 bases; unmatched junction nucleotides: 16. The germline gives CDR1 MDHEN, CDR2 SYDVKM. This CDR3 is built from 16 residues. CDR3 nucleotides: TGTGCCAGCAGGAGGACGGGGGGGCCACAGTATGTGACCCAGTACTTC. Its protein product is CASRRTGGPQYVTQYF.

The chain recombines TRBV6-2 or TRBV6-3 with TRBJ2-1; TRBD2 is a possible D gene (6 bases). Germline CDR1 reads MNHEY; CDR2 reads SVGEGT. There are 13 residues in the CDR3. V gave up 6 bases and J gave up 2 bases, with 8 bases separating them. The CDR3 nucleotides read TGTGCCAGCAGGCGGGACGCCTACAATGAGCAGTTCTTC. This encodes CASRRDAYNEQFF.

The chain combines TRBV6-6 with TRBJ2-7; D possibly matches TRBD1 or TRBD2 (5 bases each). Per the germline V gene, CDR1 is MNHNY and CDR2 is SVGAGI (reference sequence). The CDR3 is made up of 15 amino acids. Trimming removed 5 bases from V and 6 bases from J, with 20 bases in between. The CDR3 sequence: CASSRSRGGTCEQYF. The DNA for the CDR3 is TGTGCCAGCAGTCGCTCCCGTGGGGGTACCTGCGAGCAGTACTTC.

This clonotype has a count of ten or more. The genes are TRBV10-3 and TRBJ1-3; 8 positions match TRBD1. V shed 6 bases, J shed 6 bases, and the junction held 1 base outside the gene matches. Germline V CDR1 and CDR2: ENHRY, SYGVKD. The CDR3 loop spans 12 amino acids. The CDR3 sequence: CAIRDRENTIYF. The DNA of the CDR3 is TGTGCCATCAGGGACAGGGAAAACACCATATATTTT.

This clonotype was counted ten times or more. The chain employs TRBV7-2 and TRBJ2-3, with D hard to call. This CDR3 region has 17 residues. V shed 0 bases and J shed 0 bases, with 13 bases lying between them. The V gene's germline CDR1 is SGHTA and CDR2 FQGNSA. The chain's CDR3 is CASSLAGWGTSTDTQYF. The CDR3, as DNA: TGTGCCAGCAGCTTAGCCGGATGGGGAACTAGCACAGATACGCAGTATTTT.

This clonotype was counted ten times or more. The V gene is TRBV28, the J gene TRBJ1-1; 8 nucleotides align to TRBD1. The germline V gene has CDR1 MDHEN and CDR2 SYDVKM. This CDR3 contains 14 residues. V was pared by 2 bases and J by 6 bases, with 5 bases of the junction left unmatched. The DNA for the CDR3 is TGTGCCAGCAGTTTAGCGGGGGGACAGGCTGAAGCTTTCTTT. It specifies CASSLAGGQAEAFF.

This clonotype was picked up many times. This chain links TRBV18 with TRBJ1-2; 9 nucleotides agree with TRBD1. Unmatched junction bases numbered 2, after V lost 2 bases and J lost 7 bases. Looked up from germline, CDR1 is KGHSH and CDR2 is LQKENI. The CDR3 is made up of 13 amino acids. The CDR3 coding sequence is TGTGCCAGCTCACCAGACAGGGGGATTGGCTACACCTTC. It translates to CASSPDRGIGYTF.

This clonotype was detected ten times or more. This chain uses TRBV28 with TRBJ2-5, with 8 positions matching TRBD1. J gave up 5 bases and V 6 bases, and 11 bases lay outside the gene matches. The CDR3 consists of 15 residues. CDR1 is MDHEN, CDR2 SYDVKM, per germline. CDR3 sequence: CASSPSDREMETQYF. As DNA, the CDR3 is TGTGCCAGCAGCCCTTCGGACAGGGAGATGGAGACCCAGTACTTC.

This clonotype was counted at least ten times. The chain carries TRBV11-2 and TRBJ1-4; possible D gene TRBD1, 5 bases. V gave up 5 bases and J gave up 6 bases, with 7 bases separating them. Germline-derived CDR1 and CDR2 are SGHAT and FQNNGV. This CDR3 has 12 amino acids. This CDR3 is CASSQGYEKLFF. The CDR3 coding sequence is TGTGCCAGCAGCCAGGGTTATGAAAAACTGTTTTTT.

The sample holds many counts of this clonotype. The J gene is TRBJ2-2, the V gene TRBV19, with 9 bases lining up with TRBD1. CDR3 size: 14 residues. After removal of 9 bases from V and 5 bases from J, the junction contained 7 bases not matched to a gene. Germline assignment: CDR1 LNHDA and CDR2 SQIVND (reference sequence). In DNA, the CDR3 is TGTGCCAGCCAAGTTGGGACAGGGACCGGGGAGCTGTTTTTT. The encoded protein is CASQVGTGTGELFF.

This clonotype was picked up many times. The chain recombines TRBV12-3 or TRBV12-4 with TRBJ1-4; D gene unclear. This CDR3 has 14 residues. V was shortened by 6 bases and J by 4 bases, with 12 bases between the two germline ends. CDR3 nucleotide sequence: TGTGCCAGCAGCCTCCAGGCTTATAATGAAAAACTGTTTTTT. Its translation is CASSLQAYNEKLFF.